This T cell receptor (beta chain) was recorded in a study of cytomegalovirus exposure and HLA in healthy donors. General observations from the study: Based on reports, TCR beta sequences accurately predicted HLA-A and HLA-B alleles for most subjects. Sequencing likely produced, as an artifact, a cluster of highly shared sequence variants.

It was with 60 Vbeta and 13 Jbeta primers that the PCR ran. TCRdb keeps only in-frame clones here, not all; method: immunoSEQ multiplex PCR. This repertoire includes 70,000 to 100,000 clones. About this clone: No antigen is known for it.

The sequenced sample was PBMCs. This receptor was taken from a girl aged 5-17 years in good health and CMV-seropositive.

The CDR3 reads CASSQVPGGEGQPQHF. Written as DNA, the CDR3 is TGTGCCAGCAGCCAAGTCCCGGGGGGGGAGGGTCAGCCCCAGCATTTT. The V gene is TRBV4-2, the J gene TRBJ1-5; possibly TRBD1 for D (5 bases). There are 16 residues in the CDR3. Trimming pared 1 base from V and 6 bases from J, leaving 16 bases between. Germline CDR1 is LGHNA and CDR2 is YNFKEQ.